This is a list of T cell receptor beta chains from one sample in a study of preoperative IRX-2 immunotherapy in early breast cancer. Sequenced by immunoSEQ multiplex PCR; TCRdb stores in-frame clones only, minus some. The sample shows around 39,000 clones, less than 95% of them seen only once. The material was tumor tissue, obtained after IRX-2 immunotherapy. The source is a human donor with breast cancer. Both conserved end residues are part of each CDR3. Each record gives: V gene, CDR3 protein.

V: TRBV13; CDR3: CASSSRQVSRTQYF
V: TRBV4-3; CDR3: CASSQGFRAFF
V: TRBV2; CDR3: CASSEDPAGGNTIYF
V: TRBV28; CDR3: CASSYRGGTDTQYF
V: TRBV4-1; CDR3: CASSQWGRAGETQYF
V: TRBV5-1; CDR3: CASSATSGSYEQYF
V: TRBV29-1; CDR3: CSVEDLVQFF
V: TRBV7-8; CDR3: CASRGGQGGTGELFF
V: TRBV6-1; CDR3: CASSESAGGETQYF
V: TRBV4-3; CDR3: CASSQIGGVADTQYF
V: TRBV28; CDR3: CASSSGQGYEQYF
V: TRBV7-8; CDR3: CASSASTTGGAKAFF
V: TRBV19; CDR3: CASTPGTGVSEQYF
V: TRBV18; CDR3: CASSPPVGDEKLFF
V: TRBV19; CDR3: CASSITAISMETQYF
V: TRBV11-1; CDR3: CASSSTAGTPSGNTIYF
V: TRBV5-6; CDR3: CASRGDLYNEQFF
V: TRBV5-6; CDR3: CASRLGGESTEAFF
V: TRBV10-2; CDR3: CASSEVAGGLYNEQFF
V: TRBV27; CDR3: CASSFLGLRETQYF
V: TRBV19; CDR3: CASRSWGGVNEQFF
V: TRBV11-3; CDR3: CASSVPSLRDTKETQYF
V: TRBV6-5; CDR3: CASSQTANYGYTF
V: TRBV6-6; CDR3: CASSRGLEAGNTIYF
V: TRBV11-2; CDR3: CASSLWTSSSYEQYF
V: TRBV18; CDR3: CASSPGSGVTEAFF
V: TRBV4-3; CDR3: CASSLLANTGELFF
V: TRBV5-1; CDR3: CASSTGDRFYGYTF